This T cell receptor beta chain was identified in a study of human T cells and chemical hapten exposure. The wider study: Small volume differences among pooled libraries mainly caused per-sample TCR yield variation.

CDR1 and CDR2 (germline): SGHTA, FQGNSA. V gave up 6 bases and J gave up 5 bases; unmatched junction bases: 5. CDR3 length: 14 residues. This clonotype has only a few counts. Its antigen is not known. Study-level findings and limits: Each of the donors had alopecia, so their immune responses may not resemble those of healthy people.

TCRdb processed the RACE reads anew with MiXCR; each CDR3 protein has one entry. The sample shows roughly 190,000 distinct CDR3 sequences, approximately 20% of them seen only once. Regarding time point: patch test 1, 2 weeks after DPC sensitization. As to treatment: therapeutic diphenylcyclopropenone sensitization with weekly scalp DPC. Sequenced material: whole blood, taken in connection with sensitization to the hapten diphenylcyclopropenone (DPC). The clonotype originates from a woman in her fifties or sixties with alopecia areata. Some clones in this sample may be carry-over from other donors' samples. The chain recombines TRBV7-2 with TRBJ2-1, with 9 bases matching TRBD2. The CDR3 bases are TGTGCCAGCAGAGCGGGACTAGCCAACAATGAGCAGTTCTTC. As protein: CASRAGLANNEQFF.